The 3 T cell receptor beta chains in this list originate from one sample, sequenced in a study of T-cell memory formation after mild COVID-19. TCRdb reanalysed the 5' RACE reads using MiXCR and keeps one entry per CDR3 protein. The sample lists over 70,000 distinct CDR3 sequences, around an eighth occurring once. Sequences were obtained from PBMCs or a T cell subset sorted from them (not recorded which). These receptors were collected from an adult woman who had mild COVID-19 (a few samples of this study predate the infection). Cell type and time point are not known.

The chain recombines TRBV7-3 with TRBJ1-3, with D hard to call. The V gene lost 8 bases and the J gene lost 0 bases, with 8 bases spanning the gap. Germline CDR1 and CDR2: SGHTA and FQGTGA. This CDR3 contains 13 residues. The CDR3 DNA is TGTGCCAGCGGGGTGGGCTCTGGAAACACCATATATTTT. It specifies CASGVGSGNTIYF.

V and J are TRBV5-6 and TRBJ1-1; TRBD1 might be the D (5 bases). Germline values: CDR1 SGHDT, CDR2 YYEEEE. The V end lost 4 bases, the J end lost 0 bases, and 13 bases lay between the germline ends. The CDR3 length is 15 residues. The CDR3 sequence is CASSGGTTMNTEAFF. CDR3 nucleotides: TGTGCCAGCAGCGGGGGTACTACCATGAACACTGAAGCTTTCTTT.

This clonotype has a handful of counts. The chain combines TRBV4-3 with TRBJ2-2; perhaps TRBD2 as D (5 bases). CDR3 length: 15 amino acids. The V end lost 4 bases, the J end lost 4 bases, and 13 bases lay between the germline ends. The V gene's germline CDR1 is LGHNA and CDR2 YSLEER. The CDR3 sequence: CASSPGLKGTGELFF. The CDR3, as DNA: TGCGCCAGCAGCCCCGGACTCAAGGGCACCGGGGAGCTGTTTTTT.